Listed below are T cell receptor beta chains from one sample, sequenced in a study of blood T cells in healthy people across ages. TCRdb fed the 5' RACE reads into MiXCR, producing one record per CDR3 protein. The sample shows fewer than 950,000 distinct CDR3 sequences, about 36% of them seen only once. The sequencing sample was made of blood. These receptors were collected from a man younger than 35 in good health. CDR3s include the opening cysteine and the closing phenylalanine or tryptophan. The D gene is left open where the match is weak. Some rows mark clone size as missing; the rest say once, few, many or name a class of expanded clone.

j_call clone_size v_call d_call cdr3_nt cdr3_aa
TRBJ1-5 few TRBV4-1 TRBD1 TGCGCCAGCAGCCAAGATCGACAGGGTGGGATCAATCAGCCCCAGCATTTT CASSQDRQGGINQPQHF
TRBJ2-1 many TRBV4-3 TRBD2 TGCGCCAGCAGCCAAGAACTTGGGCTAGCGGGCTCCTACAATGAGCAGTTCTTC CASSQELGLAGSYNEQFF
TRBJ1-2 few TRBV30 . TGTGCCTGGACCCCGTACAGGCCAGACTACTATGGCTACACCTTC CAWTPYRPDYYGYTF
TRBJ1-2 . TRBV7-2 . TGTGCCAACAGCTTGAACCGGGACCCTCGGCCGGGCTACACCTTC CANSLNRDPRPGYTF
TRBJ1-1 . TRBV20-1 TRBD1 TGCAGTGTTAGAGGCCGGACAGGGGGGACCACTGAAGCTTTCTTT CSVRGRTGGTTEAFF
TRBJ1-4 . TRBV3-1 TRBD1 TGTGCCAGCAGCCAAGATGAGACAGGGAATCCAAATGAAAAACTGTTTTTT CASSQDETGNPNEKLFF
TRBJ2-3 many TRBV15 . TGTGCCACCAGCAGAGAGACCGATTTCACAGATACGCAGTATTTT CATSRETDFTDTQYF
TRBJ2-5 . TRBV10-3 . TGTGCCATCACCAGGGCAGAACAAGAGACCCAGTACTTC CAITRAEQETQYF
TRBJ1-2 few TRBV29-1 TRBD1 TGCAGCGTCCCATTGGGTACAGGGGAAACCTATGGCTACACCTTC CSVPLGTGETYGYTF
TRBJ2-3 . TRBV12-3/TRBV12-4 TRBD2 TGTGCCAGCACCCTGGGACTAGCGGGGCTGGCGGTACGGCAGTATTTT CASTLGLAGLAVRQYF
TRBJ2-3 few TRBV5-1 . TGCGCCAGCAGCACCGACCCGACAGCTCGCACAGATACGCAGTATTTT CASSTDPTARTDTQYF